These T cell receptor beta chains were read from a single sample in a study of graft-versus-host responses after intestinal transplantation. No antigens are known for them. The protocol was immunoSEQ multiplex PCR, while the TCRdb copy is restricted to in-frame clones and leaves out a portion. The sample has some 92,000 clones, around 90% seen once. This material consisted of unstimulated CD4+ T cells sorted from spleen or lymph node cells, taken before intestinal transplant. The receptors here all came from a human donor who received an intestinal transplant. The CDR3 runs from the conserved cysteine through the conserved F or W. Each record gives: D gene, V gene, clone size, J gene, CDR3 DNA, CDR3 protein. D genes are given only for firm matches. Size tells how often a clone was seen (once, few, many) or the class of an expanded clone, and some rows leave it out.

-	TRBV5-4	-	TRBJ2-1	TGTGCCAGCAGCTTGGGTGAGCGGCAGAACCTTAATGAGCAGTTCTTC	CASSLGERQNLNEQFF
-	TRBV15	-	TRBJ1-5	TGTGCCACCAGCACCGGGACCGGTCGAGGGCAGCCCCAGCATTTT	CATSTGTGRGQPQHF
TRBD2	TRBV14	-	TRBJ2-1	TGTGCCAGCAGCTTAAGGGCGGGGGATGGGGACAATGAGCAGTTCTTC	CASSLRAGDGDNEQFF
-	TRBV10-1	-	TRBJ1-2	TGCGCCAGCAGTGAAGGGCGTGGAGGGGGGCCTTATGGCTACACCTTC	CASSEGRGGGPYGYTF
-	TRBV6-6	-	TRBJ1-5	TGTGCCAGCAGCCCCCGCTTCCGAGGAACCCATCAGCCCCAGCATTTT	CASSPRFRGTHQPQHF
-	TRBV7-2	-	TRBJ2-1	TGTGCCAGCAGCTTGGCGGGGCCCTACAATGAGCAGTTCTTC	CASSLAGPYNEQFF
TRBD1	TRBV7-6	-	TRBJ2-6	TGTGCCAGCAGCTTAGCGGCCGGGACAGGGAGGGCTGGGGCCAACGTCCTGACTTTC	CASSLAAGTGRAGANVLTF
-	TRBV11-2	-	TRBJ2-1	TGTGCCAGCAGCAACGACAGATACAATGAGCAGTTCTTC	CASSNDRYNEQFF
TRBD1	TRBV15	-	TRBJ1-5	TGTGCCACCAGCAGAGATTTGGGGACAGGCGATCAGCCCCAGCATTTT	CATSRDLGTGDQPQHF
-	TRBV5-1	-	TRBJ2-5	TGCGCCAGCAGCTTCGACAGGATCCAAGAGACCCAGTACTTC	CASSFDRIQETQYF
-	TRBV10-3	few	TRBJ1-1	TGTGCCATCAAATCAGGGGCCGAGGACACTGAAGCTTTCTTT	CAIKSGAEDTEAFF
TRBD1	TRBV5-1	-	TRBJ1-3	TGCGCCAGCAGCGCAACCCAGGGGGCGCGGGGAAACACCATATATTTT	CASSATQGARGNTIYF
TRBD2	TRBV4-1	-	TRBJ2-7	TGCGCCAGCAGTCTTTATAGCGGGAGGGCCTACGAGCAGTACTTC	CASSLYSGRAYEQYF
-	TRBV10-2	-	TRBJ2-5	TGCGCCAGCAGTGACAATAGGCACCAACAAGAGACCCAGTACTTC	CASSDNRHQQETQYF
-	TRBV27	-	TRBJ2-7	TGTGCCAGCAGTCCGGACACGGGAGCTCCCTACGAGCAGTACTTC	CASSPDTGAPYEQYF
TRBD2	TRBV19	-	TRBJ2-3	TGTGCCAGTAGTAGGGTGGCTAGCGGGACGTCTACAGATACGCAGTATTTT	CASSRVASGTSTDTQYF
TRBD2	TRBV15	-	TRBJ2-1	TGTGCCACCAGCAGAGGACTAGCTGGGATGCTAAATGAGCAGTTCTTC	CATSRGLAGMLNEQFF
TRBD2	TRBV19	once	TRBJ2-3	TGTGCCAGTAGTATGTATTTTGGGGCTAGCGGGATGGCAGATACGCAGTATTTT	CASSMYFGASGMADTQYF
-	TRBV5-4	-	TRBJ1-1	TGTGCCAGCAGCTTTCGGGGGGGAAGGGGCACTGAAGCTTTCTTT	CASSFRGGRGTEAFF
-	TRBV6-6	-	TRBJ1-4	TGTGCCAGCAGTTACTCTTCGGGGGATGAAAAACTGTTTTTT	CASSYSSGDEKLFF
-	TRBV25-1	-	TRBJ1-4	TGTGCCAGCAGTGAAACGACAGGTATAAATGAAAAACTGTTTTTT	CASSETTGINEKLFF
TRBD1	TRBV28	-	TRBJ2-7	TGTGCCAGCAGTCTCTCTCCGGGACAGGGCTACGAGCAGTACTTC	CASSLSPGQGYEQYF
-	TRBV18	-	TRBJ1-2	TGTGCCAGCTCACCAACCCGCCGGGGGGGCCCTTATGGCTACACCTTC	CASSPTRRGGPYGYTF
TRBD2	TRBV2	-	TRBJ2-1	TGTGCCAGCATGGGACTAGCGGGAAATGAGCAGTTCTTC	CASMGLAGNEQFF
-	TRBV28	-	TRBJ2-1	TGTGCCAGCAGTTGGAGGGACAACAATGAGCAGTTCTTC	CASSWRDNNEQFF
-	TRBV4-2	-	TRBJ1-2	TGTGCCAGCAGCCAAGATACGCGGGGACCCTATGGCTACACCTTC	CASSQDTRGPYGYTF
TRBD2	TRBV7-8	-	TRBJ2-7	TGTGCCAGCAGCCGTAGCGGGAGGGCCTCCTACGAGCAGTACTTC	CASSRSGRASYEQYF
TRBD2	TRBV10-2	-	TRBJ2-1	TGCGCCAGCAGGCGGGGGGGGGCCTTTAGCTACAATGAGCAGTTCTTC	CASRRGGAFSYNEQFF
TRBD2	TRBV19	-	TRBJ2-5	TGTGCCAGTAGTATAGCGGGAGGGATGTACCAAGAGACCCAGTACTTC	CASSIAGGMYQETQYF
-	TRBV30	-	TRBJ1-5	TGTGCCTGGAGTGGGGGTGATCAGCCCCAGCATTTT	CAWSGGDQPQHF
-	TRBV5-4	-	TRBJ2-5	TGTGCCAGCAGCTGGGACTCAGGAGAGACCCAGTACTTC	CASSWDSGETQYF
-	TRBV7-9	-	TRBJ2-1	TGTGCCAGCAGGCAGGGGCTACGTTCCTACAATGAGCAGTTCTTC	CASRQGLRSYNEQFF
TRBD1	TRBV5-1	-	TRBJ1-4	TGCGCCAGCAGTCAGGGGGGGACTAATGAAAAACTGTTTTTT	CASSQGGTNEKLFF
TRBD1	TRBV27	-	TRBJ1-5	TGTGCCAGCGGCCGGGACAGTAATCAGCCCCAGCATTTT	CASGRDSNQPQHF
-	TRBV2	-	TRBJ1-1	TGTGCCAGCAGTGTTCGGGCTGAAGCTTTCTTT	CASSVRAEAFF
TRBD2	TRBV30	-	TRBJ2-1	TGTGCCTGGATGGTGACTAGCGGGGGGAGGGAGCAGTTCTTC	CAWMVTSGGREQFF
TRBD1	TRBV5-4	once	TRBJ1-1	TGTGCCAGCAGCTTGGGCAGGGGGCGCTTATCGGACACTGAAGCTTTCTTT	CASSLGRGRLSDTEAFF
TRBD1	TRBV9	-	TRBJ1-3	TGTGCCAGCAGCCAAATGAGGGGGCAAGGAAACACCATATATTTT	CASSQMRGQGNTIYF
TRBD2	TRBV5-1	-	TRBJ2-7	TGCGCCAGCAGCTTGGCCACTAGCGGGACCTACGAGCAGTACTTC	CASSLATSGTYEQYF
-	TRBV30	-	TRBJ1-5	TGTGCCTGGAGTGTAAAGGAGGGGCAGGACGGCAATCAGCCCCAGCATTTT	CAWSVKEGQDGNQPQHF
-	TRBV7-9	-	TRBJ2-1	TGTGCCAGCAGCCTACTAGCCGTGCGGGACACAGGCGACAATGAGCAGTTCTTC	CASSLLAVRDTGDNEQFF
-	TRBV6-1	-	TRBJ1-5	TGTGCCAGCAGTGAAGGGGTTTATAGCAATCAGCCCCAGCATTTT	CASSEGVYSNQPQHF
-	TRBV9	-	TRBJ2-1	TGTGCCAGCAGCGCCGTATACTTGACTAGGTACGGCAATGAGCAGTTCTTC	CASSAVYLTRYGNEQFF
-	TRBV5-1	-	TRBJ1-2	TGCGCCAGCAGCTCGGGTCCCCCCTTGGGCTACACCTTC	CASSSGPPLGYTF
-	TRBV16	-	TRBJ2-3	TGTGCCAGCAGCCCTGGGACCACCCGGGAGTTAGATACGCAGTATTTT	CASSPGTTRELDTQYF
TRBD1	TRBV7-9	-	TRBJ1-2	TGTGCCAGCAGCTTAGGTAGCAGGGGGCTTTATGGCTACACCTTC	CASSLGSRGLYGYTF
-	TRBV6-1	-	TRBJ2-3	TGTGCCAGCAGTCCTTTAGCGGTTGGCGTAGATACGCAGTATTTT	CASSPLAVGVDTQYF
TRBD1	TRBV5-1	-	TRBJ1-3	TGCGCCAGCAGCTTGGCCGGACCGGGACAGCCGTCTGGAAACACCATATATTTT	CASSLAGPGQPSGNTIYF
TRBD1	TRBV27	-	TRBJ1-4	TGTGCCAGCAGTCCGATAAAGGGGGCGTATTCTAGAACTAATGAAAAACTGTTTTTT	CASSPIKGAYSRTNEKLFF
-	TRBV6-5	-	TRBJ2-2	TGTGCCAGCAGGGTGCGGGAGAACACCGGGGAGCTGTTTTTT	CASRVRENTGELFF
TRBD1	TRBV5-1	-	TRBJ2-4	TGCGCCAGCAGCCGGACAGGGGGCGAGGACATTCAGTACTTC	CASSRTGGEDIQYF
-	TRBV6-5	-	TRBJ1-6	TGTGCCAGCAGGGACCTCCCTACGGGGAATTCACCCCTCCACTTT	CASRDLPTGNSPLHF
-	TRBV7-2	-	TRBJ2-7	TGTGCCAGCAGCTTAGCGAAGAGCTACGAGCAGTACTTC	CASSLAKSYEQYF
-	TRBV28	-	TRBJ1-5	TGTGCCAGCAGCGAGTTAGAGCAGCCCCAGCATTTT	CASSELEQPQHF
-	TRBV29-1	-	TRBJ2-1	TGCAGCGTTGGGCTAGACAATGAGCAGTTCTTC	CSVGLDNEQFF